The 19 T cell receptor beta chains given below trace back to one sample, sequenced in a study of CD8 T cells in Susac syndrome. Reverse transcription of roughly 0.5 to 1 ug RNA was carried out with random hexamers. TCRdb passed the immunoSEQ multiplex PCR reads through MiXCR, listing each CDR3 protein once. The sample holds approximately 80,000 distinct CDR3 sequences, roughly nine tenths seen once. Source material: CD8+ T cells from PBMCs. These receptors were collected from a human donor with multiple sclerosis.

The chain carries TRBV11-2 and TRBJ2-6; D is unresolved. Trimming removed 6 bases from V and 1 base from J, with 13 bases in between. Germline V gene sequence: CDR1 SGHAT, CDR2 FQNNGV. The CDR3 is 16 residues long. In DNA, the CDR3 is TGTGCCAGCAGTCCAGGCTTCATATCTGGGGCCAACGTCCTGACTTTC. It yields the protein CASSPGFISGANVLTF.

The chain is built from TRBV28 and TRBJ2-5; no firm D call. The CDR3 runs 13 residues. The V end was cut by 2 bases, the J end by 5 bases, with 9 bases between. From germline, CDR1 is MDHEN and CDR2 SYDVKM. The CDR3 loop is CASSLRWQETQYF. For the CDR3, the DNA is TGTGCCAGCAGTTTAAGGTGGCAGGAGACCCAGTACTTC.

The chain employs TRBV27 and TRBJ2-1, with TRBD2 identical over 11 bases. Trimming took 4 bases from V and 6 from J; bases not matched to a gene: 5. The CDR3 has 15 amino acids. The germline CDR1 and CDR2 sequences are MNHEY and SMNVEV (reference sequence). The CDR3 DNA sequence: TGTGCCAGCAGTTGGGGACTAGCGGTTCTCAATGAGCAGTTCTTC. Protein product: CASSWGLAVLNEQFF.

The rearrangement joins TRBV27 to TRBJ1-1; the D is unclear. Trimming left V 4 bases short and J 1 base short, with 10 bases between. CDR3 size: 14 residues. CDR1 MNHEY and CDR2 SMNVEV come from the germline V gene (reference sequence). CDR3 in DNA: TGTGCCAGCAGTTGGGGAACGGCGAACACTGAAGCTTTCTTT. Encoded protein: CASSWGTANTEAFF.

The chain links TRBV5-6 to TRBJ2-7; the D is unclear. Germline V gene data show CDR1 as SGHDT and CDR2 as YYEEEE. The length of the CDR3 is 14 residues. Trimming took off 1 base at V and 1 base at J, with 9 bases between the two ends. The CDR3, as DNA: TGTGCCAGCAGCTTGAAGACGGTTTCCTACGAGCAGTACTTC. Encoded protein: CASSLKTVSYEQYF.

The chain has TRBV27 and TRBJ2-5; 8 bases fit TRBD2. The CDR3 is made up of 14 amino acids. Unmatched junction bases numbered 3, after V lost 4 bases and J lost 2 bases. Germline V CDR1 and CDR2: MNHEY, SMNVEV (reference sequence). The DNA for the CDR3 is TGTGCCAGCAGTTGGCGGGGGGTACAAGAGACCCAGTACTTC. It codes for CASSWRGVQETQYF.

This clonotype was seen a single time. The chain carries TRBV19 and TRBJ1-2, with unresolved D. V dropped 7 bases and J dropped 9 bases, with 18 bases sitting between them. Germline V CDR1 and CDR2: LNHDA, SQIVND (reference sequence). This CDR3 contains 13 residues. CDR3 residues: CASTGSQLARYTF. CDR3 coding DNA: TGTGCCAGTACGGGATCTCAACTAGCTCGCTACACCTTC. Variable domain in full (rest from reference TRBV19 and TRBJ1-2): DGGITQSPKYLFRKEGQNVTLSCEQNLNHDAMYWYRQDPGQGLRLIYYSQIVNDFQKGDIAEGYSVSREKKESFPLTVTSAQKNPTAFYLCASTGSQLARYTFGSGTRLTVV.

The chain combines TRBV20-1 with TRBJ2-7; TRBD2 might be the D (5 bases). This CDR3 spans 13 amino acids. Trimming shortened V by 6 bases and J by 5 bases, and 17 bases separated the two germline ends. The germline CDR1 and CDR2 sequences are DFQATT and SNEGSKA (reference sequence). This chain's CDR3 is CSATPTGLHEQYF. The CDR3 region has the DNA TGCAGTGCCACACCGACTGGACTCCACGAGCAGTACTTC.

The V call is TRBV28, the J call TRBJ2-7, with TRBD1 identical over 7 bases. J was trimmed by 3 bases and V by 6 bases; bases with no gene match: 8. The CDR3 runs 14 residues. The germline V gene has CDR1 MDHEN and CDR2 SYDVKM. The CDR3 region has the DNA TGTGCCAGCAGACAAACAGGGGCTCTCTACGAGCAGTACTTC. Amino acids: CASRQTGALYEQYF. Full variable domain (remainder filled in from reference TRBV28 and TRBJ2-7): DVKVTQSSRYLVKRTGEKVFLECVQDMDHENMFWYRQDPGLGLRLIYFSYDVKMKEKGDIPEGYSVSREKKERFSLILESASTNQTSMYLCASRQTGALYEQYFGPGTRLTVT.

The CDR3 DNA reads TGTGCCAGCAGTTTTCTGGGACAGGGACCATATAATTCACCCCTCCACTTT. Its translation is CASSFLGQGPYNSPLHF. V usage is TRBV27 and J usage is TRBJ1-6; the match to TRBD1 covers 9 bases. The CDR3 covers 17 residues. The V gene's germline CDR1 is MNHEY and CDR2 SMNVEV (reference sequence). V trimming: 3 bases; J trimming: 4 bases; junction bases outside the gene matches: 7.

The chain joins TRBV21-1 to TRBJ2-5; the DNA was not compared with TRBD2, the D call given in the table. TRBV21-1 is tagged as a pseudogene. The CDR3 totals 16 residues. The CDR3: CASSPLPRERPETQYF. As DNA, the CDR3 is TGTGCCAGCAGTCCCCTCCCAAGAGAGCGGCCAGAGACCCAGTACTTC.

Concerning this clonotype: The germline gene is not matched at one end of the junction; a read error may be the cause. The chain has TRBV27 and TRBJ2-5, with unresolved D. This CDR3 is 13 amino acids long. Germline loops: CDR1 MNHEY, CDR2 SMNVEV (reference sequence). The CDR3 spells CASSLSSVETQYF. The CDR3, as DNA: TGTGCCAGCAGCTTATCCTCAGTAGAGACCCAGTACTTC.

The chain is built from TRBV4-3 and TRBJ2-7; 7 bases line up with TRBD2. After removal of 2 bases from V and 3 bases from J, the junction contained 4 bases not matched to a gene. This CDR3 has 14 residues. Germline values: CDR1 LGHNA, CDR2 YSLEER. In DNA form, the CDR3 reads TGCGCCAGCAGCCAACGAGCGGGGATCTACGAGCAGTACTTC. Translated: CASSQRAGIYEQYF.

This chain uses TRBV4-1 with TRBJ2-7; D is possibly TRBD1 or TRBD2 (6 bases each). The germline CDR1 and CDR2 sequences are MGHRA and YSYEKL. This CDR3 contains 17 residues. V was clipped by 1 base and J by 1 base, with 17 bases between them. CDR3 nucleotides: TGCGCCAGCAGCCAAGCCCAGGTTGGGGGGCCATCCTACGAGCAGTACTTC. It translates to CASSQAQVGGPSYEQYF.

CDR3 sequence (DNA): TGTGCCTGGAGTGTAGCAGGGGGTTATGAGCAGTACTTC. Encoded protein: CAWSVAGGYEQYF. The chain links TRBV30 to TRBJ2-7; 7 bases match TRBD1. CDR3 length: 13 residues. Per the germline V gene, CDR1 is GTSNPN and CDR2 is SVGIG (reference sequence). V was pared by 0 bases and J by 7 bases, with 6 bases of the junction left unmatched.

About this clonotype: One end of the junction fails to match germline, which may point to a read error. The J gene is TRBJ2-2, the V gene TRBV24-1, with D perhaps matching TRBD1 (5 bases). The CDR3 spans 14 residues. Per germline, CDR1 KGHDR and CDR2 SFDVKD. The CDR3, as DNA: TGTGCCACCAGTGGTTTGACAGACACCGGGGAGCTGTTTTTT. Protein product: CATSGLTDTGELFF.

This chain links TRBV9 with TRBJ2-1, with D possibly called TRBD1 or TRBD2 (5 bases each). V lost 1 base to trimming and J lost 10 bases, with 15 bases between them. Germline loops: CDR1 SGDLS, CDR2 YYNGEE. CDR3 length equals 14 residues. CDR3 bases: TGTGCCAGCAGCGTAACCCCCCGGGACGGGGAGCAGTTCTTC. This codes for CASSVTPRDGEQFF.

J is TRBJ2-1 and V is TRBV18; D possibly corresponds to TRBD2 (6 bases). V lost 3 bases and J 6 bases, leaving 9 bases between the germline ends. This CDR3 spans 13 amino acids. In germline, CDR1 is KGHSH, CDR2 LQKENI. For the CDR3, the DNA is TGTGCCAGCTCACCGACTAGTATCAATGAGCAGTTCTTC. Translation: CASSPTSINEQFF.

This chain connects TRBV18 to TRBJ2-3, with 8 nucleotides matching TRBD2. The CDR3 covers 16 residues. V dropped 0 bases and J dropped 4; count of bases not matched to a gene: 6. CDR1 KGHSH and CDR2 LQKENI come from the germline V gene. In DNA, the CDR3 is TGTGCCAGCTCACCACCTCAAGCGGGAGCCCCAGATACGCAGTATTTT. It encodes CASSPPQAGAPDTQYF.